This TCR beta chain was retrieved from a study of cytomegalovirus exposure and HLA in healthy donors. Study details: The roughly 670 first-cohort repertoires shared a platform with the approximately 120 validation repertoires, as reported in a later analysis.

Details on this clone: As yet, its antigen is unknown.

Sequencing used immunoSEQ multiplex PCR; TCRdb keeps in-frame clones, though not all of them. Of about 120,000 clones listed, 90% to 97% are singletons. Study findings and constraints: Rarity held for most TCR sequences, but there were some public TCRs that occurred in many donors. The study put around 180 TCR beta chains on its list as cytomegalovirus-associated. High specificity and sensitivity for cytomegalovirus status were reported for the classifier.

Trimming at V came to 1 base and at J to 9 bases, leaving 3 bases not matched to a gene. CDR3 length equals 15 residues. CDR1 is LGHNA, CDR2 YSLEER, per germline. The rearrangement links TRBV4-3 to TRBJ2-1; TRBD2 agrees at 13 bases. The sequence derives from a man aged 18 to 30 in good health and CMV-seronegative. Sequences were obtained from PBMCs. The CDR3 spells CASSQGGLAGTEQFF. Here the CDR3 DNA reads TGCGCCAGCAGCCAAGGGGGACTAGCGGGAACTGAGCAGTTCTTC.